This entry describes one T cell receptor (beta chain). Using immunoSEQ multiplex PCR, the repertoire was profiled, and TCRdb retains in-frame clones only, with some absent. The sample includes about 110,000 clones, 85% to 95% of them seen just once. This sample was taken from a study of T cell responses to AZD1222 COVID-19 vaccine. This TCR was sampled from an adult in good health. The sequenced sample was peripheral blood, obtained on day 0 of AZD1222 vaccination.

CDR3 loop: CASSPQGMNTEAFF. DNA of the CDR3: TGTGCCAGCAGCCCACAGGGAATGAACACTGAAGCTTTCTTT. The chain employs TRBV5-6 and TRBJ1-1; TRBD1 might be the D (6 bases). Germline-derived CDR1 and CDR2 are SGHDT and YYEEEE. The V gene lost 4 bases and the J gene lost 0 bases, with 10 bases spanning the gap. This CDR3 has 14 residues.